A single sample is the source of the 13 T cell receptor beta chains below, sequenced in a study of cytomegalovirus exposure and HLA in healthy donors. Assay used: immunoSEQ multiplex PCR; TCRdb lists only in-frame clones, some missing. The sample holds about 130,000 clones, roughly 89% seen once. Sequencing was performed on PBMCs. These receptors all come from a woman between 18 and 29 years old in good health and CMV-seropositive.

The rearrangement joins TRBV19 to TRBJ2-1, with 8 bases aligning to TRBD1. V lost 5 bases, J lost 5 bases, and 8 bases stayed unmatched. Germline V lookup: CDR1 LNHDA, CDR2 SQIVND (reference sequence). The CDR3 has 15 amino acids. Written as DNA, the CDR3 is TGTGCCAGTAGTCCGCGACAGGGGCTAAACAATGAGCAGTTCTTC. Translated, it gives CASSPRQGLNNEQFF.

This chain joins TRBV9 and TRBJ2-3; possibly TRBD2 for D (6 bases). Trimming shortened V by 2 bases and J by 2 bases, and 15 bases separated the two germline ends. The CDR3 totals 16 residues. Germline CDR1 reads SGDLS; CDR2 reads YYNGEE. The CDR3: CASSVFLAAYTDTQYF. CDR3 DNA: TGTGCCAGCAGCGTTTTTTTAGCGGCCTACACAGATACGCAGTATTTT.

The rearrangement joins TRBV6-5 to TRBJ1-1; D call uncertain. The CDR3 has 12 residues. Looked up from germline, CDR1 is MNHEY and CDR2 is SVGAGI. Trimming left V 7 bases short and J 1 base short, with 7 bases between. This CDR3 is CASISSNTEAFF. The CDR3 nucleotides read TGTGCCAGCATAAGCTCGAACACTGAAGCTTTCTTT.

This clone has just one count. The chain links TRBV27 to TRBJ2-2; 7 bases line up with TRBD1. Germline V CDR1 and CDR2: MNHEY, SMNVEV (reference sequence). J lost 0 bases, V lost 6 bases, and 16 bases had no gene match. The CDR3 length is 19 residues. The CDR3 bases are TGTGCCAGCAGAGCGACCCCGGGACAGACCCAGGCGAACACCGGGGAGCTGTTTTTT. It translates to CASRATPGQTQANTGELFF.

This chain joins TRBV10-3 and TRBJ2-1, with 8 bases lining up with TRBD1. The V gene end was trimmed by 1 base and the J gene end by 2 bases; junction bases not matched to a gene: 13. Germline V gives CDR1 ENHRY, CDR2 SYGVKD. There are 19 residues in the CDR3. The CDR3 bases are TGTGCCATCAGTGAGTGGGACAGGACAGAGAGTAGGACCTACAATGAGCAGTTCTTC. Amino acid sequence: CAISEWDRTESRTYNEQFF.

The chain employs TRBV7-2 and TRBJ2-3; TRBD2 is a possible D gene (6 bases). This CDR3 has 13 amino acids. Germline V lookup: CDR1 SGHTA, CDR2 FQGNSA. V was shortened by 5 bases and J by 8 bases, with 14 bases between the two germline ends. For the CDR3, the DNA is TGTGCCAGCAGCGTTTGGGAGGAGGCTACGCAGTATTTT. Amino acids: CASSVWEEATQYF.

The chain couples TRBV6-1 to TRBJ1-2; TRBD1 matches 8 bases. The junction had 6 bases not matched to a gene; V was cut back by 6 bases and J by 0 bases. The CDR3 runs to 15 residues. CDR1 and CDR2 from the germline V gene are MNHNS and SASEGT. CDR3 in amino acids: CASRDREQTNYGYTF. CDR3 nucleotides: TGTGCCAGCAGGGACAGGGAACAAACTAACTATGGCTACACCTTC.

V gene TRBV7-2 combines with J gene TRBJ1-2; 10 bases line up with TRBD1. Germline assignment: CDR1 SGHTA and CDR2 FQGNSA. Trimming at V came to 5 bases and at J to 1 base, leaving 10 bases not matched to a gene. The CDR3 length is 17 residues. CDR3 protein: CASSTKSGQGFNYGYTF. CDR3 coding DNA: TGTGCCAGCAGCACCAAATCGGGACAGGGGTTTAACTATGGCTACACCTTC.

The chain carries TRBV11-2 and TRBJ2-7, with 7 nucleotides matching TRBD1. Germline V gives CDR1 SGHAT, CDR2 FQNNGV. With V trimmed by 3 bases and J by 3 bases, 5 bases remained unmatched. This CDR3 is 14 amino acids long. CDR3 in DNA: TGTGCCAGCAGCTTCAGGGGGAATGACTACGAGCAGTACTTC. This encodes CASSFRGNDYEQYF.

This clone has only a few counts. The CDR3 region has the DNA TGTGCCAGCAGCGTAGAGGGGGTTTCACCCCTCCACTTT. This gives the protein CASSVEGVSPLHF. The rearrangement uses TRBV9 and TRBJ1-6, with D perhaps TRBD1 (6 bases). CDR1 is SGDLS, CDR2 YYNGEE, per germline. The CDR3 is 13 residues long. V gave up 0 bases and J gave up 9 bases, with 7 bases separating them. Complete variable domain (other parts from reference TRBV9 and TRBJ1-6): DSGVTQTPKHLITATGQRVTLRCSPRSGDLSVYWYQQSLDQGLQFLIQYYNGEERAKGNILERFSAQQFPDLHSELNLSSLELGDSALYFCASSVEGVSPLHFGNGTRLTVT.

The chain carries TRBV7-3 and TRBJ1-3; 9 bases align to TRBD1. Germline CDR1 SGHTA, CDR2 FQGTGA. J lost 0 bases, V lost 8 bases, and 20 bases had no gene match. The CDR3 runs 20 residues. The CDR3 nucleotides read TGTGCCAGCGCGAGTCCCGACAGGGGGTTCCCTCGGCACTCTGGAAACACCATATATTTT. Protein product: CASASPDRGFPRHSGNTIYF. The entire variable domain, with the rest obtained from reference TRBV7-3 and TRBJ1-3, is as follows: GAGVSQTPSNKVTEKGKYVELRCDPISGHTALYWYRQSLGQGPEFLIYFQGTGAADDSGLPNDRFFAVRPEGSVSTLKIQRTERGDSAVYLCASASPDRGFPRHSGNTIYFGEGSWLTVV.

As to this clone: An end of the junction does not agree with germline; a read error may underlie this. The chain joins TRBV7-7 to TRBJ2-5; 9 bases are a match to TRBD1. Germline loops: CDR1 SSHAT, CDR2 FNYEAQ (reference sequence). The CDR3 length is 15 residues. The CDR3 loop reads CASSLDRGTQETQYF. CDR3 coding DNA: TGTGCTAGCAGCCTCGACAGGGGGACGCAAGAGACCCAGTACTTC.

This clone was recorded once. The rearrangement joins TRBV6-1 to TRBJ1-1; D unresolved. The V and J ends lost 3 bases and 1 base respectively, with 12 bases between them. There are 15 residues in the CDR3. The germline V gene encodes CDR1 MNHNS and CDR2 SASEGT. This chain's CDR3 is CASSESSGGNTEAFF. The DNA for the CDR3 is TGTGCCAGCAGTGAGAGTAGTGGCGGGAACACTGAAGCTTTCTTT.